This T cell receptor beta chain was documented in a study of blood T cell repertoires in COVID-19. There are a few counts of this clone. The CDR3 covers 18 residues. The germline V gene encodes CDR1 SGHNT and CDR2 YENEEA. Losses at the gene ends were 2 bases for V and 2 bases for J; bases not matched to a gene: 7. Assay: immunoSEQ multiplex PCR; the TCRdb copy retains only in-frame clones and omits some. Among 30,000 to 45,000 clones, about 77% were seen once, and the ten largest hold 33%. The chain combines TRBV11-3 with TRBJ2-1; the match to TRBD2 covers 12 bases. This clonotype was sampled from a man in his fifties or sixties with acute or convalescent COVID-19. The source material was peripheral blood. CDR3 protein: CASSLFGLAGYTYNEQFF. For the CDR3, the DNA is TGTGCCAGCAGCTTATTCGGACTAGCGGGATATACCTACAATGAGCAGTTCTTC.